This T cell receptor (beta chain) is drawn from a study of CD8 T cells in Susac syndrome (dated by TCRdb to between 2017 and 2020). Notes on the research overall: The study used repertoire sequencing to test whether antigen drove CD8+ T cell activation and differentiation in Susac syndrome. Clonality of the CD8+ T cell repertoire was compared between around eleven healthy donors, roughly 14 Susac syndrome patients and about 15 multiple sclerosis patients.

CDR1 MGHDK and CDR2 SYGVNS were looked up in the germline V gene. From V the trimming removes 4 bases and from J it removes 7 bases, while the gene matches leave 10 bases of the junction unaccounted for. From cysteine to phenylalanine, the CDR3 is 16 amino acids long. Only the CDR3 region is kept as DNA, spanning 48 bases read in frame from base 1. Peripheral blood CD8+ and CD4+ T cells from healthy donors, Susac syndrome patients and multiple sclerosis patients were profiled by high-throughput TCR beta sequencing. The multiple sclerosis controls were treatment-naive patients who had stable or active relapsing-remitting disease and met the revised McDonald criteria. CD8+ TEMRA cells were enriched by FACS, while bulk CD8+ and CD4+ T cells were purified by magnetic negative isolation. Blood was drawn into EDTA tubes, processed within 24 hours, and PBMCs were isolated by density gradient centrifugation. PBMCs destined for TCR sequencing were cryopreserved in liquid nitrogen and later thawed in a 37 °C water bath. The sorted or isolated CD4+, CD8+ and CD8+ TEMRA cells had a purity of 90% or higher.

The full study reports these points: The study acknowledged that relatively few individuals were included in the TCR sequencing and HLA analysis.

RNA was extracted using the RNeasy kit, and about 0.45 to 1 ug of the RNA was reverse transcribed with random hexamers. TCR beta CDR3 regions were amplified with the immunoSEQ multiplex PCR assay covering 54 Vbeta and 13 Jbeta segments. Bias from PCR amplification was corrected by using a synthetic template baseline for primer optimization and for computational correction. The authors processed their data as follows. Reads were annotated to V, D and J genes according to IMGT and were analyzed with immunoSEQ Analyzer, with only productive sequences retained. Clonality was calculated as one minus the Shannon entropy normalized by log2 of the number of productive unique sequences. For each patient and control, public and private clones were evaluated among the 100 most prevalent clones. Clones were defined as Susac-specific when absent from the healthy and MS cohorts, from about 970 published viral clones and from other ImmuneACCESS disease sequences. TCRdb handled the public reads itself, with Q25 trimming in fastp and clone calling in MiXCR, and kept productive beta chains. CDR3 protein sequences are deduplicated, and each keeps its most common genes and DNA. Clone size and V and J calls follow TCRdb, not the original study. This sample holds 150,000 or so distinct CDR3 sequences; roughly 95% were observed only once. The ten largest clonotypes hold over 0.12% of the sample.

This clonotype was detected only once. Its binding antigen is unknown. Base qualities are not recorded, but no much larger clone differs from it by a single base. A single read is weak support. Sequenced: CD8+ T cells from PBMCs. The clonotype originates from a human donor with multiple sclerosis. The receptor chain draws on TRBV25-1 and TRBJ2-1, and 10 junction bases match TRBD1. Here is the DNA: TGTGCCAGCAGTGCGAGGGGGGACAGGGGACGGAATGAGCAGTTCTTC. This sequence encodes CASSARGDRGRNEQFF.